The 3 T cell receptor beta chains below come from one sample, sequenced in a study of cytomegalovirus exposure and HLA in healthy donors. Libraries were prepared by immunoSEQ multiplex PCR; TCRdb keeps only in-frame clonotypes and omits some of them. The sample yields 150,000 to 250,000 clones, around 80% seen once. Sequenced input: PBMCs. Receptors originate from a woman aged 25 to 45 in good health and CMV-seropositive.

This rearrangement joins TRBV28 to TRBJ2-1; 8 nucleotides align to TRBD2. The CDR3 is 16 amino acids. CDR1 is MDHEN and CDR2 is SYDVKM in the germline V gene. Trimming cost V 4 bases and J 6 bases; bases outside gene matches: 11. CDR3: CASSSISGTRGNEQFF. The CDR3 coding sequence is TGTGCCAGCAGTTCTATTAGCGGGACCAGAGGCAATGAGCAGTTCTTC. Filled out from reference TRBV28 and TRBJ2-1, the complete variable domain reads DVKVTQSSRYLVKRTGEKVFLECVQDMDHENMFWYRQDPGLGLRLIYFSYDVKMKEKGDIPEGYSVSREKKERFSLILESASTNQTSMYLCASSSISGTRGNEQFFGPGTRLTVL.

CDR3 nucleotides: TGTGCCAGCAGCGTAGGATCCCGGACAGTGAACACCGGGGAGCTGTTTTTT. Amino acids: CASSVGSRTVNTGELFF. The chain combines TRBV9 with TRBJ2-2; possibly TRBD1 for D (6 bases). The CDR3 sequence is 17 residues long. In germline, CDR1 is SGDLS, CDR2 YYNGEE. Trimming stripped 0 bases from V and 1 base from J, with 13 bases between.

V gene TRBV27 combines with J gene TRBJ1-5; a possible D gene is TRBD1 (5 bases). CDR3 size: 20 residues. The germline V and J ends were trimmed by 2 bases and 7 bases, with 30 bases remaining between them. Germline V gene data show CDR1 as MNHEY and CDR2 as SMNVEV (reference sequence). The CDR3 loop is CASSLRPTSGSWGGAQPQHF. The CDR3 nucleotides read TGTGCCAGCAGTTTACGCCCCACATCGGGTTCCTGGGGAGGGGCGCAGCCCCAGCATTTT.